The 19 T cell receptor beta chains below all came from one sample that was sequenced in a study of a mutant IDH1 vaccine in newly diagnosed glioma. Documented time point: week 35, safety follow-up. A single vaccine dose contained 300 ug of mutant IDH1 20-mer peptide, and topical imiquimod was used with it. Profiling relied on immunoSEQ multiplex PCR, and the TCRdb table lists in-frame clones only, not all of them. Here the sample spans about 69,000 clones, around 87% being singletons. These receptors are not linked to any known antigen. Sequenced material: PBMCs, taken from a glioma patient whose treatment included an IDH1 peptide vaccine. These receptor sequences come from a man in his thirties or forties with glioma.

The rearrangement uses TRBV15 and TRBJ1-5; the D gene is possibly TRBD1 (6 bases). CDR1 and CDR2 (germline): LNHNV, YYDKDF (reference sequence). The CDR3 consists of 18 residues. V lost 0 bases, J lost 3 bases, and 18 bases lay in between. CDR3: CATSRDGGLKPYNQPQHF. DNA for the CDR3: TGTGCCACCAGCAGAGATGGGGGGCTTAAACCCTACAATCAGCCCCAGCATTTT.

The rearrangement joins TRBV4-2 to TRBJ1-2; D not certain. The V and J ends lost 0 bases and 5 bases respectively, with 13 bases between them. Germline V gene lookup returns CDR1 LGHNA and CDR2 YNFKEQ. The length of the CDR3 is 15 residues. CDR3: CASSQDGELSYGYTF. The CDR3 nucleotides are TGTGCCAGCAGCCAAGACGGTGAACTAAGTTATGGCTACACCTTC.

The V call is TRBV9, the J call TRBJ2-1; 9 nucleotides line up with TRBD1. Germline CDR1 SGDLS, CDR2 YYNGEE. V was pared by 4 bases and J by 0 bases, with 17 bases of the junction left unmatched. The length of the CDR3 is 20 residues. This chain's CDR3 is CASSQTRDRVLLSSYNEQFF. The CDR3 nucleotides are TGTGCCAGCAGCCAGACCCGGGACAGGGTCCTCCTAAGCTCCTACAATGAGCAGTTCTTC.

This clone has just a few counts. The rearrangement links TRBV10-2 to TRBJ2-5, with 7 bases lining up with TRBD1. The V and J ends lost 2 bases and 3 bases, in that order; junction bases with no gene match: 15. Germline V gene data show CDR1 as WSHSY and CDR2 as SAAADI. The CDR3 sequence is 18 residues long. The CDR3 is CASSEPTTGARVKETQYF. DNA for the CDR3: TGCGCCAGCAGTGAGCCAACTACAGGGGCGCGAGTTAAAGAGACCCAGTACTTC.

The chain uses TRBV9 and TRBJ2-3; TRBD2 might be the D (6 bases). V was shortened by 5 bases and J by 3 bases, with 10 bases between the two germline ends. CDR1 and CDR2 from the germline V gene are SGDLS and YYNGEE. This CDR3 is 13 amino acids long. The CDR3, as DNA: TGTGCCAGCAGGCCTAGCGCAACAGATACGCAGTATTTT. Encoded protein: CASRPSATDTQYF.

This sequence joins TRBV7-9 and TRBJ2-5; 7 bases line up with TRBD1. Losses at the gene ends were 5 bases for V and 1 base for J; bases not matched to a gene: 4. This CDR3 has 14 amino acids. CDR1 SEHNR and CDR2 FQNEAQ come from the germline V gene (reference sequence). The CDR3 DNA reads TGTGCCAGCAGCCGGACAGGATCCCAAGAGACCCAGTACTTC. It is translated as CASSRTGSQETQYF.

V is TRBV4-1 and J is TRBJ2-2; possibly TRBD1 or TRBD2 for D (5 bases each). The germline gives CDR1 MGHRA, CDR2 YSYEKL. Trimming cost V 4 bases and J 6 bases, with 24 bases left between them. The CDR3 loop spans 18 amino acids. The CDR3 here is CASSPDKIGPQGAGELFF. DNA of the CDR3: TGCGCCAGCAGCCCGGACAAAATTGGACCTCAGGGAGCCGGGGAGCTGTTTTTT.

The chain is built from TRBV7-9 and TRBJ2-7; D may match TRBD1 or TRBD2 (5 bases each). There are 10 residues in the CDR3. The V end lost 8 bases, the J end lost 9 bases, and 11 bases lay between the germline ends. Germline V lookup: CDR1 SEHNR, CDR2 FQNEAQ (reference sequence). This CDR3 reads CASGDLGQYF. The CDR3 nucleotides read TGTGCCAGCGGGGACCTTGGGCAGTACTTC.

This clone was seen a few times. This chain uses TRBV4-2 with TRBJ1-1; D perhaps matches TRBD1 (6 bases). This CDR3 contains 15 residues. CDR1 and CDR2 from the germline V gene are LGHNA and YNFKEQ. Trimming took off 3 bases at V and 0 bases at J, with 11 bases between the two ends. CDR3 bases: TGTGCCAGCAGCCAGAGGACAGAAATGAACACTGAAGCTTTCTTT. Translation gives CASSQRTEMNTEAFF.

This clone was found a few times. The J gene is TRBJ2-2, the V gene TRBV10-3; D is ambiguous. Between the trimmed V and J ends, which lost 7 bases and 0 bases, there was a span of 3 bases. The CDR3 consists of 12 residues. The germline V gene encodes CDR1 ENHRY and CDR2 SYGVKD. CDR3: CAINPNTGELFF. The CDR3 DNA reads TGTGCCATCAACCCGAACACCGGGGAGCTGTTTTTT.

The chain couples TRBV5-1 to TRBJ2-1; the match to TRBD2 covers 8 bases. V was clipped by 2 bases and J by 6 bases; unmatched bases: 10. The V gene's germline CDR1 is SGHRS and CDR2 YFSETQ. The CDR3 sequence is 16 residues long. The CDR3 reads CASSLILSGRPNEQFF. CDR3 DNA: TGCGCCAGCAGCTTAATCTTGAGCGGGAGACCCAATGAGCAGTTCTTC.

The rearrangement links TRBV14 to TRBJ1-2, with no clear D. The V end was cut by 0 bases, the J end by 1 base, with 6 bases between. The germline gives CDR1 SGHDN, CDR2 FVKESK. The CDR3 runs to 14 residues. The CDR3 coding sequence is TGTGCCAGCAGCCAAGACGCGTTTAACTATGGCTACACCTTC. Its protein is CASSQDAFNYGYTF.

The J gene is TRBJ1-2, the V gene TRBV6-5, with TRBD1 matching 7 bases. Germline CDR1 reads MNHEY; CDR2 reads SVGAGI. The CDR3 is 16 amino acids. The V gene end was trimmed by 0 bases and the J gene end by 7 bases; junction bases not matched to a gene: 11. In DNA, the CDR3 is TGTGCCAGCAGTTACTCACAGACAGGGCTTATGGGTGGCTACACCTTC. Translated: CASSYSQTGLMGGYTF.

The V and J genes are TRBV5-4 and TRBJ1-5; D call uncertain. Germline lookup yields CDR1 SGHNT and CDR2 YYREEE (reference sequence). V dropped 5 bases and J dropped 6 bases, with 12 bases sitting between them. The CDR3 extends over 13 amino acids. The CDR3 region has the DNA TGTGCCAGCAGTCGTGACGGGCTTCAGCCCCAGCATTTT. It translates to CASSRDGLQPQHF.

The genes are TRBV10-2 and TRBJ2-7; the D gene is possibly TRBD2 (5 bases). V lost 1 base, J lost 6 bases, and 13 bases lay in between. Germline V CDR1 and CDR2: WSHSY, SAAADI. This CDR3 spans 14 amino acids. In DNA, the CDR3 is TGCGCCAGCAGTGAGTTTCTAGCCCGGAGCGAGCAGTACTTC. Encoded protein: CASSEFLARSEQYF.

This clone has a handful of counts. This sequence joins TRBV10-3 and TRBJ1-1, with no clear D. The CDR3 spans 14 residues. Germline V gene sequence: CDR1 ENHRY, CDR2 SYGVKD. Trimming shortened V by 10 bases and J by 1 base, and 16 bases separated the two germline ends. This chain's CDR3 is CATTPGVGNTEAFF. DNA of the CDR3: TGTGCCACGACTCCCGGGGTCGGGAACACTGAAGCTTTCTTT.

This chain joins TRBV29-1 and TRBJ2-3; D is possibly TRBD2 (6 bases). Germline values: CDR1 SQVTM, CDR2 ANQGSEA. The CDR3 is made up of 12 amino acids. Trimming removed 5 bases from V and 4 bases from J, with 10 bases in between. The CDR3 region has the DNA TGCAGCGTTCTGACTAGTTCAGATACGCAGTATTTT. Its translation is CSVLTSSDTQYF.

The chain recombines TRBV19 with TRBJ1-4, with a tentative D call TRBD1 (5 bases). CDR1 is LNHDA and CDR2 is SQIVND in the germline V gene (reference sequence). V lost 4 bases and J lost 0, with 15 bases in between. CDR3 size: 17 residues. CDR3 DNA sequence: TGTGCCAGTAGTAAGGTGGGGCGTCCTGCAACTAATGAAAAACTGTTTTTT. Protein sequence: CASSKVGRPATNEKLFF.

This rearrangement joins TRBV5-1 to TRBJ2-3, with D possibly TRBD2 on 6 matching bases. Germline CDR1 is SGHRS and CDR2 is YFSETQ. V gave up 2 bases and J gave up 0 bases, with 16 bases separating them. The CDR3 loop spans 17 amino acids. CDR3 coding DNA: TGCGCCAGCAGCTTACCCGAGACACTAGCTAGCACAGATACGCAGTATTTT. Protein: CASSLPETLASTDTQYF. The full variable domain, its missing parts supplied by reference TRBV5-1 and TRBJ2-3, is KAGVTQTPRYLIKTRGQQVTLSCSPISGHRSVSWYQQTPGQGLQFLFEYFSETQRNKGNFPGRFSGRQFSNSRSEMNVSTLELGDSALYLCASSLPETLASTDTQYFGPGTRLTVL.